The TCR beta chain described here comes from a study of blood T cell repertoires in COVID-19. Study-level information: Acute-phase and convalescent COVID-19 samples originated in the United States, Italy and Spain.

In the study's own analysis: Reference gene primers were amplified, and this amplification served to estimate nucleated cell counts. The method was immunoSEQ multiplex PCR; TCRdb's version includes in-frame clones alone and lacks a portion of them. V, J and clone size reflect that table, while D and trimming were determined from the DNA. Altogether 300,000 to 450,000 clones are present, 87% being singletons, with the ten largest covering 2% to 2.5%. V shed 8 bases, J shed 6 bases, and the junction held 10 bases outside the gene matches. CDR3 length: 16 amino acids. Germline V CDR1 and CDR2: SNHLY, FYNNEI.

The chain uses TRBV2 and TRBJ2-2, with TRBD2 identical over 12 bases. This TCR was recovered from a woman aged 55-70 years with COVID-19, enrolled during active disease. The sequenced sample consisted of peripheral blood. Written as DNA, the CDR3 is TGTGCCAGCGGATGGGCTAGCGGGGGGGCGCCCGGGGAGCTGTTTTTT. This codes for CASGWASGGAPGELFF.